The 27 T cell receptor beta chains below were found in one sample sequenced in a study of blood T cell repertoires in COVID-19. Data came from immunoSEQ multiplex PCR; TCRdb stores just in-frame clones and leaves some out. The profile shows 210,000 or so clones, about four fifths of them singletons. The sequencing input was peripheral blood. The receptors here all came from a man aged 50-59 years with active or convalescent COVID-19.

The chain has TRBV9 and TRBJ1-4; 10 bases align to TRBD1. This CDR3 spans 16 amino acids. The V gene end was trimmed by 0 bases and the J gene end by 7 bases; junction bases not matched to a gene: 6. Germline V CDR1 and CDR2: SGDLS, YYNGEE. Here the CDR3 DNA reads TGTGCCAGCAGCGTAGGTGTGACAGGGGGCCGTGAAAAACTGTTTTTT. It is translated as CASSVGVTGGREKLFF.

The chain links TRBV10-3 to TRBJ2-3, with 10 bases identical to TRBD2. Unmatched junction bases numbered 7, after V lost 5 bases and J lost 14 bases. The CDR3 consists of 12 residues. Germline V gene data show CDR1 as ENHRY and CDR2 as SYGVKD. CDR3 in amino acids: CAISRESSGGYF. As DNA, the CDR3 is TGTGCCATCAGTCGAGAGTCTAGCGGGGGGTATTTT.

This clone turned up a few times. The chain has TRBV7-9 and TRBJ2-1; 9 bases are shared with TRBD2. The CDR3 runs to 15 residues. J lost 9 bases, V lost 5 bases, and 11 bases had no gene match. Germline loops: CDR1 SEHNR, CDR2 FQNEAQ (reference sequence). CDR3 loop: CASSGGQRGAGEQFF. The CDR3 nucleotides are TGTGCCAGCAGCGGGGGACAGCGGGGGGCTGGTGAGCAGTTCTTC.

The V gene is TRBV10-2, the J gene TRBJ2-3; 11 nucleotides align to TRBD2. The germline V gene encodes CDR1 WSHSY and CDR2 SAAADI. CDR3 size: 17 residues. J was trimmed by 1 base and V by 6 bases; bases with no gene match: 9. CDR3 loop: CASRGLAARGGTDTQYF. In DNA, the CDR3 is TGCGCCAGCAGGGGACTAGCGGCGAGGGGGGGCACAGATACGCAGTATTTT.

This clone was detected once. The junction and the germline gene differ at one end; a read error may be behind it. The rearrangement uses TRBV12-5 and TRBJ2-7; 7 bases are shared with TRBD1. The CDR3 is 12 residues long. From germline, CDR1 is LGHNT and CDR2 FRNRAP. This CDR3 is CASGRTSDRLDF. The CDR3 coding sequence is TGTGCTAGTGGACGAACTTCGGACAGGCTGGACTTC.

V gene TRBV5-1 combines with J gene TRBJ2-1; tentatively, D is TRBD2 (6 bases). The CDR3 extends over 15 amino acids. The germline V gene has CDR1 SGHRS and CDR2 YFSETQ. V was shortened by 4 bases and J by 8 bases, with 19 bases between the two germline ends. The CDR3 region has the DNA TGCGCCAGCAGCCAGGACTATGGGGTATGGGATGAGCAGTTCTTC. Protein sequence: CASSQDYGVWDEQFF.

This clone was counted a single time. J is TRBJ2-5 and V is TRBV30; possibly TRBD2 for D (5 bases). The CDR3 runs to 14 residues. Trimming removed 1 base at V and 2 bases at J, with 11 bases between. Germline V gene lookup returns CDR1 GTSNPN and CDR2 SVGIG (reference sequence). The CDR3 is CAWSAGREQETQYF. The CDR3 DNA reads TGTGCCTGGAGTGCCGGACGGGAACAAGAGACCCAGTACTTC.

CDR3 bases: TGTGCCAGCAGTTCGGGACAAACGAACACTGAAGCTTTCTTT. It translates to CASSSGQTNTEAFF. This chain connects TRBV28 to TRBJ1-1; TRBD1 is a possible D gene (6 bases). The V end lost 4 bases, the J end lost 1 base, and 10 bases lay between the germline ends. CDR3 size: 14 residues. Germline V CDR1 and CDR2: MDHEN, SYDVKM.

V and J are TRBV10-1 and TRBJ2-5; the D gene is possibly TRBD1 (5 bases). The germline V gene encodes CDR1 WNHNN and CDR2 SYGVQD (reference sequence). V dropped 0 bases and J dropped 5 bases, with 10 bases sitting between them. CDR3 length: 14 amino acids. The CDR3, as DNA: TGCGCCAGCAGTGAGTCAGGGCAGGGTGAGACCCAGTACTTC. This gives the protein CASSESGQGETQYF.

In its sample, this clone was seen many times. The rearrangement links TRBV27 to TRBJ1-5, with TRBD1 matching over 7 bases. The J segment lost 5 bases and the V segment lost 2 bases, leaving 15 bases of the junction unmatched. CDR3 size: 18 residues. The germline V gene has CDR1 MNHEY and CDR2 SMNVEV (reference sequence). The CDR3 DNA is TGTGCCAGCAGTTTACGACAGGGTACGAGAGTTTGGGATCAGCCCCAGCATTTT. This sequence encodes CASSLRQGTRVWDQPQHF.

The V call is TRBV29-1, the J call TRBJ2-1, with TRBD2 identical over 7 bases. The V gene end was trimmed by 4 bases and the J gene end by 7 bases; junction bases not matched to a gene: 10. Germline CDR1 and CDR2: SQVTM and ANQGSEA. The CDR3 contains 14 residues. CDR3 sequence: CSVATSGVLNEQFF. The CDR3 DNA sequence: TGCAGCGTTGCCACCAGCGGGGTATTGAATGAGCAGTTCTTC.

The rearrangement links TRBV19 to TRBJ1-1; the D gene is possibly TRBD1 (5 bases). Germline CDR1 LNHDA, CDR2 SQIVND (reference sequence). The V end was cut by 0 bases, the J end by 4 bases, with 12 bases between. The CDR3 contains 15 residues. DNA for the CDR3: TGTGCCAGTAGTATAGATCGGGGGGGGACCACTGAAGCTTTCTTT. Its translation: CASSIDRGGTTEAFF.

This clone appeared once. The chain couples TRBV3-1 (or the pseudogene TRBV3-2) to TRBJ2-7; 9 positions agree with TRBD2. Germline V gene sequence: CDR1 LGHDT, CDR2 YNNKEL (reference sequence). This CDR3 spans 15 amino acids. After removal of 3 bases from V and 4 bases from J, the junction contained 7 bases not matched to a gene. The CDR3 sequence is CASSHLTSGPYEQYF. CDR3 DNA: TGTGCCAGCAGCCATCTTACTAGCGGGCCATACGAGCAGTACTTC.

The CDR3 DNA follows: TGTGCCAGTACTACAGGGCCCGGGGAGCTGTTTTTT. Amino acid sequence: CASTTGPGELFF. The chain uses TRBV19 and TRBJ2-2; maybe TRBD1 (6 bases). This CDR3 is built from 12 residues. Germline V CDR1 and CDR2: LNHDA, SQIVND (reference sequence). The germline V and J ends were trimmed by 7 bases and 6 bases, with 9 bases remaining between them. The full variable domain, its missing parts supplied by reference TRBV19 and TRBJ2-2, is DGGITQSPKYLFRKEGQNVTLSCEQNLNHDAMYWYRQDPGQGLRLIYYSQIVNDFQKGDIAEGYSVSREKKESFPLTVTSAQKNPTAFYLCASTTGPGELFFGEGSRLTVL.

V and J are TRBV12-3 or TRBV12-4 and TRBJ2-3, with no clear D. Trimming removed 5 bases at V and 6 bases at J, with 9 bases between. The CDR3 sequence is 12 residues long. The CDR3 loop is CASSRIPDTQYF. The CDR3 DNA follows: TGTGCCAGCAGTCGTATCCCGGATACGCAGTATTTT.

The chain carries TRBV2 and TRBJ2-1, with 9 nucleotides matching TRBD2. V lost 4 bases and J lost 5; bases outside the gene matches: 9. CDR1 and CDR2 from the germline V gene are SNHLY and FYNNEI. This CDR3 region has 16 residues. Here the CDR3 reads CASSALGLAGNNEQFF. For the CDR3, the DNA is TGTGCCAGCAGTGCATTAGGCCTAGCGGGGAACAATGAGCAGTTCTTC.

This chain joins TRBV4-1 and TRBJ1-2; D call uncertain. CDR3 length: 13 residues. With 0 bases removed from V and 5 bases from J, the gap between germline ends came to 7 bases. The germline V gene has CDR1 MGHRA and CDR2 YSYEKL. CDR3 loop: CASSQETGYGYTF. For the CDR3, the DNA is TGCGCCAGCAGCCAAGAAACGGGTTATGGCTACACCTTC.

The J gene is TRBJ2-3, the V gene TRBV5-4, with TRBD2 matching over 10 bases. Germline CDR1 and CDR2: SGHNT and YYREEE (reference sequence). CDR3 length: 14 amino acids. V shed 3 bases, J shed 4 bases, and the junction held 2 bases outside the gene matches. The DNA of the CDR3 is TGTGCCAGCAGCTCAAGCGGGAGGGCAGATACGCAGTATTTT. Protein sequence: CASSSSGRADTQYF.

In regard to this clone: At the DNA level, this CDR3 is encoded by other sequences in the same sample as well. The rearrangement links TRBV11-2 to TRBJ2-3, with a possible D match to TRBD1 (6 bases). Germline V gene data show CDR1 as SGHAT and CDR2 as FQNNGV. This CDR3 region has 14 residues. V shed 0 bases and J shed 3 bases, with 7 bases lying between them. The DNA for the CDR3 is TGTGCCAGCAGCTTAGACAGGGGAACAGATACGCAGTATTTT. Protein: CASSLDRGTDTQYF.

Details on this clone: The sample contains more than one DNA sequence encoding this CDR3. CDR3 protein: CASSLGSGPSTDTQYF. As DNA, the CDR3 is TGTGCCAGCAGCTTAGGTAGCGGACCTAGCACAGATACGCAGTATTTT. The J gene is TRBJ2-3, the V gene TRBV7-2, with D perhaps TRBD2 (6 bases). V gave up 1 base and J gave up 0 bases, with 11 bases separating them. In germline, CDR1 is SGHTA, CDR2 FQGNSA. The CDR3 contains 16 residues.

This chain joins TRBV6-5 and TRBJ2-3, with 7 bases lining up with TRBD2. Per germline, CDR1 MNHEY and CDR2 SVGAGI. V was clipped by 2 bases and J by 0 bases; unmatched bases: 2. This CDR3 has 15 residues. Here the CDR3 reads CASSYRRGSTDTQYF. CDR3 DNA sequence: TGTGCCAGCAGTTACCGGCGGGGGAGCACAGATACGCAGTATTTT.

The CDR3 DNA reads TGTGCCAGCAGCGTAGGGGCGGGGGGAACCTACGAGCAGTACTTC. This gives the protein CASSVGAGGTYEQYF. The V and J genes are TRBV9 and TRBJ2-7, with 8 bases aligning to TRBD2. J gave up 2 bases and V 0 bases, and 4 bases lay outside the gene matches. Germline V CDR1 and CDR2: SGDLS, YYNGEE. The CDR3 spans 15 residues.

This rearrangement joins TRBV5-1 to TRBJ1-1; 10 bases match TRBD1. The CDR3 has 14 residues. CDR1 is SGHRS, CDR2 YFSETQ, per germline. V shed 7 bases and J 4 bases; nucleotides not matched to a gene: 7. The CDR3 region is CASHRDRGITEAFF. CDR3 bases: TGCGCCAGCCACCGGGACAGGGGTATCACTGAAGCTTTCTTT.

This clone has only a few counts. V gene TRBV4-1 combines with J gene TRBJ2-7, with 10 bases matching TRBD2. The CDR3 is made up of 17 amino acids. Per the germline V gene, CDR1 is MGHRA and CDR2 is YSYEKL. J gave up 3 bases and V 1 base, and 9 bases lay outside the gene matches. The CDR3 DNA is TGCGCCAGCAGCCAAGTTGAACTAGCGGGATCGTACTACGAGCAGTACTTC. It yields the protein CASSQVELAGSYYEQYF.

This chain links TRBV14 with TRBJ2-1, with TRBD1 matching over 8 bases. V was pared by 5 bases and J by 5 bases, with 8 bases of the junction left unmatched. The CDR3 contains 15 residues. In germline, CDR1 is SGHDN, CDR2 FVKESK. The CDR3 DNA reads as TGTGCCAGCAGCTTACGGACAGGGACCCACAATGAGCAGTTCTTC. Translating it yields CASSLRTGTHNEQFF.

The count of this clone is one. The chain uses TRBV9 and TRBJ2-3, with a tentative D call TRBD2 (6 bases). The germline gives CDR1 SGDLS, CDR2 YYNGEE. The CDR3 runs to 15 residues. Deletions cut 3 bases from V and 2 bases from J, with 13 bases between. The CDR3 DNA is TGTGCCAGCAGCGGGGGGACTCGCCTCACAGATACGCAGTATTTT. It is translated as CASSGGTRLTDTQYF.

CDR3 amino acids: CATSRGSGSYEQYF. CDR3 in DNA: TGTGCCACCAGCAGAGGATCAGGGTCCTACGAGCAGTACTTC. The V gene is TRBV15, the J gene TRBJ2-7; possibly TRBD1 for D (5 bases). Germline CDR1 and CDR2: LNHNV and YYDKDF (reference sequence). Trimming removed 1 base at V and 1 base at J, with 8 bases between. The CDR3 is 14 amino acids.